This TCR beta chain was recorded in a study of technical replicates of blood from a handful of donors. Assay used: immunoSEQ multiplex PCR; TCRdb lists only in-frame clones, some missing. The table lists approximately 73,000 clones, approximately 90% of them singletons. With V trimmed by 2 bases and J by 7 bases, 2 bases remained unmatched. Germline V gene sequence: CDR1 SNHLY, CDR2 FYNNEI. This CDR3 comprises 13 residues. The clonotype was recovered from a human donor in good health. What was sequenced was T cells isolated from PBMCs. The gene calls are TRBV2 and TRBJ1-2; 9 bases map to TRBD1. The CDR3 sequence: CASSESDRGGYTF. As DNA, the CDR3 is TGTGCCAGCAGTGAATCGGACAGGGGTGGCTACACCTTC.